These 30 T cell receptor beta chains share one sample of origin, sequenced in a study of tumor and adjacent non-tumor tissue in lung cancer. The template was RNA from unsorted bulk tissue. Distant lung tissue was collected more than 3 cm away from the tumor edge. A modified ARM-PCR protocol with three rounds of nested PCR amplified TCRbeta. TCRdb called the multiplex PCR reads again in MiXCR, with one record for every CDR3 protein. The table lists 50,000 to 60,000 distinct CDR3 sequences, around three quarters of them singletons. What was sequenced was distant non-tumor lung tissue. These TCRs come from a woman in her fifties or sixties with non-small cell lung cancer.

In this sample, this clonotype turned up once. A read error may account for a junction end that differs from germline. The V call is TRBV4-2, the J call TRBJ2-3, with TRBD2 as a possible D gene (5 bases). Germline-derived CDR1 and CDR2 are LGHNA and YNFKEQ. This CDR3 region has 19 residues. The CDR3 coding sequence is TGTGCCAGCAGCCAAGAGGCGGTAGCAGAGGGCGTTGGCACAGATAAGCAGTATTTT. This gives the protein CASSQEAVAEGVGTDKQYF.

In regard to this clonotype: The CDR3 does not end in the conserved phenylalanine or tryptophan, so this is likely a read error. The CDR3, as DNA: TGTGCCAGCAGCCAAGAGACAGGAGGCATGGAAAAACTGTTTCTT. The encoded protein is CASSQETGGMEKLFL. The chain couples TRBV4-2 to TRBJ1-4, with a weak D call TRBD1 (6 bases). Germline V gene lookup returns CDR1 LGHNA and CDR2 YNFKEQ. The CDR3 is 15 residues long. Trimming removed 0 bases from V and 8 bases from J, with 13 bases in between.

With regard to this clonotype: One junction end disagrees with the germline gene, perhaps due to a read error. The rearrangement links TRBV4-3 to TRBJ2-7; 8 nucleotides agree with TRBD1. The CDR3 length is 15 residues. CDR1 is LGHNA, CDR2 YSLEER, per germline. CDR3 in amino acids: CVSSTGTGPTYEQYF. Here the CDR3 DNA reads TGCGTCAGCAGCACCGGGACAGGACCCACCTACGAGCAATACTTC.

The rearrangement links TRBV29-1 to TRBJ2-2, with D tentatively TRBD1 (6 bases). Germline-derived CDR1 and CDR2 are SQVTM and ANQGSEA. CDR3 length: 13 residues. CDR3 amino acids: CILSRDNRGELFF. CDR3 DNA sequence: TGCATCCTCAGCAGGGACAACCGGGGGGAGCTGTTTTTT.

The V and J genes are TRBV30 and TRBJ2-2; maybe TRBD2 (5 bases). Trimming shortened V by 3 bases and J by 4 bases, and 15 bases separated the two germline ends. The CDR3 sequence is 15 residues long. From germline, CDR1 is GTSNPN and CDR2 SVGIG (reference sequence). The CDR3 loop is CAWREKLEGTGELFF. The CDR3, as DNA: TGTGCCTGGAGAGAAAAACTAGAAGGCACCGGGGAGCTGTTTTTT.

The V and J genes are TRBV5-1 and TRBJ2-6, with no clear D. V lost 10 bases and J 2 bases, leaving 13 bases between the germline ends. Germline CDR1 SGHRS, CDR2 YFSETQ. The CDR3 sequence is 14 residues long. In DNA form, the CDR3 reads TGCGCCGGCAACCAATCGACTGGGGCCAACGTCCTGACTTTC. Residues: CAGNQSTGANVLTF.

About this clonotype: It is unclear where the CDR3 begins or ends on the DNA, so no DNA is shown, and the CDR3 is as TCRdb lists it. The rearrangement uses TRBV29-1 and TRBJ2-1; TRBD1, the table's D call, lacks a check against the DNA. The CDR3 contains 12 residues when both ends are counted. In germline, CDR1 is SQVTM, CDR2 ANQGSEA. The CDR3 sequence is CSVGRGAGERFF.

The V call is TRBV29-1, the J call TRBJ2-7; D is tentatively TRBD1 or TRBD2 (5 bases each). The V end was cut by 7 bases, the J end by 7 bases, with 17 bases between. The CDR3 is made up of 12 amino acids. Germline V lookup: CDR1 SQVTM, CDR2 ANQGSEA. For the CDR3, the DNA is TGCAGCGCAGGTGGGGGATTCAATGAGCAGTACTTC. Its translation is CSAGGGFNEQYF.

A remark on this clonotype: A much larger clone sits a single nucleotide away, making a read error possible. This chain joins TRBV18 and TRBJ1-6; 8 positions agree with TRBD1. The CDR3 runs 15 residues. Germline V gives CDR1 KGHSH, CDR2 LQKENI. DNA of the CDR3: TGTGCCAACTCAGCTCGACAGGGGCTTGATTCACCCCTCCACTTT. This codes for CANSARQGLDSPLHF.

V is TRBV20-1 and J is TRBJ2-1, with 7 bases identical to TRBD2. Trimming took 6 bases from V and 7 from J; bases not matched to a gene: 9. CDR3 length equals 13 residues. Germline lookup yields CDR1 DFQATT and CDR2 SNEGSKA (reference sequence). Here the CDR3 DNA reads TGCAGTGCGGGTACTAGCGCGAGGAATGAGCAGTTCTTC. Its protein is CSAGTSARNEQFF.

Points on this clonotype: It is likely a read error, because the conserved phenylalanine at the end of the CDR3 is missing. Because the CDR3's place on the DNA is in doubt, the DNA is left out and the CDR3 is given as listed by TCRdb. The chain uses TRBV29-1 and TRBJ2-7; the table's D call, TRBD1, has no DNA check behind it. Germline values: CDR1 SQVTM, CDR2 ANQGSEA. The CDR3 is 15 residues long, ends included. CDR3 region: CSVEFLQGASYEQYL.

Turning to this clonotype: A read error may account for a junction end that differs from germline. The chain has TRBV5-4 and TRBJ2-2, with D tentatively TRBD2 (6 bases). This CDR3 comprises 14 residues. In germline, CDR1 is SGHNT, CDR2 YYREEE (reference sequence). In DNA form, the CDR3 reads TGTGCCAGCAGCTTTGGTGGTGACACCGGGGGGCTGTTTTTT. Translating gives CASSFGGDTGGLFF.

Turning to this clonotype: Compared with germline, one end of the junction differs, possibly owing to a read error. This chain joins TRBV11-2 and TRBJ1-2; D gene unclear. CDR1 is SGHAT and CDR2 is FQNNGV in the germline V gene. This CDR3 spans 13 amino acids. The CDR3, as DNA: TGCGCCAGCGGAGCGAAGGGAAACTATGGTTACACCTTC. Translated, it gives CASGAKGNYGYTF.

This sequence joins TRBV28 and TRBJ1-5, with a weak D call TRBD1 (6 bases). The CDR3 is 18 residues long. Germline V CDR1 and CDR2: MDHEN, SYDVKM. This CDR3 reads CDSSLSGRGGISNQPQHF. CDR3 nucleotide sequence: TGTGACAGTAGTTTATCAGGAAGGGGGGGGATAAGCAATCAGCCCCAGCATTTT.

This clonotype is labeled as medium-sized (0.01 to 0.1%). The V call is TRBV12-3 or TRBV12-4, the J call TRBJ1-4; 9 bases map to TRBD1. The CDR3 has 14 amino acids. The trim removed 4 bases at V and 5 bases at J, leaving 2 bases unmatched. CDR3 in DNA: TGTGCCAGCAGTTCGACAGGGGGAAATGAAAAACTGTTTTTT. It codes for CASSSTGGNEKLFF.

This rearrangement joins TRBV20-1 to TRBJ2-1; 8 bases align to TRBD2. The V gene's germline CDR1 is DFQATT and CDR2 SNEGSKA (reference sequence). The CDR3 consists of 18 residues. V lost 5 bases, J lost 1 base, and 16 bases stayed unmatched. CDR3 sequence reads: CSADGGMSGGQSYNEQFF. CDR3 coding DNA: TGCAGTGCTGACGGAGGTATGAGCGGGGGCCAGTCCTACAATGAGCAGTTCTTC.

Remarks on this clonotype: One end of the junction fails to match germline, which may point to a read error. The CDR3 is CVSSYTQQRANIGELFF. For the CDR3, the DNA is TGTGTCAGCAGTTACACACAACAGAGGGCCAACATCGGGGAGCTGTTTTTT. The V and J genes are TRBV6-2 or TRBV6-3 and TRBJ2-2, with D tentatively TRBD2 (5 bases). This CDR3 comprises 17 residues. Per the germline V gene, CDR1 is MNHEY and CDR2 is SVGEGT.

A note on this clonotype: The junction departs from germline at one end; a sequencing error may be responsible. The V gene is TRBV4-2, the J gene TRBJ2-7, with TRBD2 as a possible D gene (5 bases). The CDR3 runs to 15 residues. CDR1 LGHNA and CDR2 YNFKEQ come from the germline V gene. CDR3 DNA sequence: TGTGCCAGCAGTCAGGAGGATGCAGGCCTCTACGAACAGTACTTC. It specifies CASSQEDAGLYEQYF.

In regard to this clonotype: An end of the junction does not agree with germline; a read error may underlie this. The chain carries TRBV7-8 and TRBJ2-5, with D unresolved. The CDR3 sequence is 13 residues long. Germline-derived CDR1 and CDR2 are SGHVS and FQNEAQ. Here the CDR3 DNA reads TGTACCAGCAGCATTGCTAGTCAAGAGACCCAGTACTTC. As protein: CTSSIASQETQYF.

V is TRBV5-6 and J is TRBJ2-7, with a possible D match to TRBD1 (5 bases). This CDR3 spans 14 amino acids. With 1 base removed from V and 8 bases from J, the gap between germline ends came to 16 bases. Per germline, CDR1 SGHDT and CDR2 YYEEEE. As DNA, the CDR3 is TGTGCCAGCAGCTTGCCAGGTGGGGCATACAAGCAGTACTTC. Translation: CASSLPGGAYKQYF.

As concerns this clonotype: The junction departs from the called germline gene at one end, perhaps through a read error. The chain employs TRBV29-1 and TRBJ2-7; 10 bases fit TRBD1. Germline CDR1 is SQVTM and CDR2 is ANQGSEA. This CDR3 contains 14 residues. The CDR3 DNA reads TGCAGCGCTGCCGGGACAGGGGACGCCTACGGGCAGTACTTC. It yields the protein CSAAGTGDAYGQYF.

This chain uses TRBV4-3 with TRBJ1-4, with D unclear. Germline values: CDR1 LGHNA, CDR2 YSLEER. The CDR3 has 16 residues. CDR3 in amino acids: CISSQDARVTNEKLFF. CDR3 DNA sequence: TGCATCAGCAGCCAAGATGCGAGGGTGACTAATGAAAAACTGTTTTTT.

Note on this clonotype: At one boundary the junction diverges from the germline segment, which might be a read error. V and J are TRBV6-2 or TRBV6-3 and TRBJ2-3; unclear D gene. Per germline, CDR1 MNHEY and CDR2 SVGEGT. The CDR3 extends over 15 amino acids. In DNA, the CDR3 is TGTGCCGGCAGGTTCTGCTTCTCAAACACAGATACGCAGTATTTT. Its protein product is CAGRFCFSNTDTQYF.

Notes on this clonotype: Just one base apart from a much larger clone, this may be a read error. This chain connects TRBV5-1 to TRBJ2-1, with 7 bases matching TRBD1. Germline CDR1 is SGHRS and CDR2 is YFSETQ. This CDR3 spans 15 amino acids. Germline trimming cut 5 bases from V and 6 bases from J; bases unmatched to any gene: 11. The CDR3, as DNA: TGCGCCAGCAGAGACCCCGGGACAGCATCCAATGAGCAGTTCTTC. Translation: CASRDPGTASNEQFF.

As concerns this clonotype: No conserved phenylalanine or tryptophan ends this CDR3, so it is likely a read error. V is TRBV10-2 and J is TRBJ2-3, with TRBD1 as a possible D gene (6 bases). CDR1 and CDR2 (germline): WSHSY, SAAADI. V was trimmed by 9 bases and J by 6 bases, leaving 13 bases between them. This CDR3 is 12 amino acids long. The CDR3 coding sequence is TGCGCCAGTACGCACAGGGCCGATACGCAGTATTCT. Protein product: CASTHRADTQYS.

As to this clonotype: A read error is possible here, since a much larger clone lies one base away. The V call is TRBV28, the J call TRBJ2-1; 8 bases align to TRBD2. Germline CDR1 and CDR2: MDHEN and SYDVKM. Trimming removed 2 bases from V and 10 bases from J; junction bases left unmatched: 7. The CDR3 contains 14 residues. The chain's CDR3 is CASSLGGGPWEQFF. The DNA of the CDR3 is TGTGCCAGCAGTTTAGGCGGGGGGCCGTGGGAGCAGTTCTTC.

Note on this clonotype: Relative to the germline gene, one junction end is altered; a read error may explain this. The chain is built from TRBV4-2 and TRBJ2-3; tentative D call: TRBD2 (5 bases). Germline CDR1 is LGHNA and CDR2 is YNFKEQ. This CDR3 contains 17 residues. CDR3 DNA sequence: TGTGCCAGCAGCCAAGATTGGGAGCTGTCAAGCACAGATACGCGGTATTTT. Protein product: CASSQDWELSSTDTRYF.

Worth noting for this clonotype: The junction does not match germline at one end; this may be a read error. The chain carries TRBV28 and TRBJ1-1; maybe TRBD1 (6 bases). CDR3 size: 15 residues. Germline values: CDR1 MDHEN, CDR2 SYDVKM. CDR3 sequence: CASRPTGGQRAEAFF. Written as DNA, the CDR3 is TGTGCCAGCAGACCTACCGGGGGGCAGAGGGCTGAAGCCTTCTTT. Full variable domain (missing parts from reference TRBV28 and TRBJ1-1): DVKVTQSSRYLVKRTGEKVFLECVQDMDHENMFWYRQDPGLGLRLIYFSYDVKMKEKGDIPEGYSVSREKKERFSLILESASTNQTSMYLCASRPTGGQRAEAFFGQGTRLTVV.

This clonotype was counted once. The junction does not match germline at one end; this may be a read error. This rearrangement joins TRBV6-2 or TRBV6-3 to TRBJ2-2; D perhaps matches TRBD2 (5 bases). In germline, CDR1 is MNHEY, CDR2 SVGEGT. This CDR3 spans 17 amino acids. In DNA form, the CDR3 reads TGTCCCAGAAGTTACACCCAACAGAGGGCCAACCCCGGGGAGCTGTTTTTT. It translates to CPRSYTQQRANPGELFF.

The chain recombines TRBV5-1 with TRBJ2-1, with TRBD1 matching 7 bases. V shed 3 bases, J shed 3 bases, and the junction held 3 bases outside the gene matches. Germline CDR1 reads SGHRS; CDR2 reads YFSETQ. The CDR3 sequence is 14 residues long. The CDR3 bases are TGCGCCAGCAGCTCAGACAGGGTCTACAATGAGCAGTTCTTC. This translates into CASSSDRVYNEQFF.